A single T cell receptor (beta chain) is shown here with its context. Its antigen is as yet unknown. CDR3 length: 14 residues. J gave up 2 bases and V 4 bases, and 3 bases lay outside the gene matches. Germline V lookup: CDR1 MNHNS, CDR2 SASEGT. This specimen comes from a study of yellow fever vaccine responses in identical twins. Study results and limitations: Each twin's T cell response to the vaccine was reported to look partly convergent and partly personalized.

In TCRdb, the RT-PCR reads were re-called with MiXCR into one record per CDR3 protein. Here the sample spans roughly 10,000 distinct CDR3 sequences, over 80% being singletons. The chain carries TRBV6-1 and TRBJ1-1, with 8 bases identical to TRBD1. The source was T cells from blood (PBMCs), unsorted or a sorted subset (not recorded which), collected before or after yellow fever vaccination (not recorded which). The receptor was derived from a young woman who received the yellow fever vaccine. The CDR3 here is CASSAQGANTEAFF. DNA of the CDR3: TGTGCCAGCAGTGCCCAGGGGGCAAACACTGAAGCTTTCTTT.